These 14 T cell receptor beta chains were all obtained from the same sample, sequenced in a study of blood T cell repertoires in COVID-19. Repertoires were generated with immunoSEQ multiplex PCR, while TCRdb's copy carries only in-frame clones and drops some. The repertoire consists of about 55,000 clones, with approximately 90% occurring once and the leading ten covering under 1.5%. The sequenced sample consisted of peripheral blood. Every receptor here comes from a man in his 60s with acute or convalescent COVID-19.

This clone was picked up one time. The chain employs TRBV19 and TRBJ2-1, with 14 bases fitting TRBD2. Germline V CDR1 and CDR2: LNHDA, SQIVND (reference sequence). The V gene end was trimmed by 5 bases and the J gene end by 9 bases; junction bases not matched to a gene: 3. The CDR3 runs 14 residues. DNA of the CDR3: TGTGCCAGTAGTGTGGGACTAGCGGGAGTTGAGCAGTTCTTC. Its translation: CASSVGLAGVEQFF.

In its sample, this clone ranks as medium-sized. The rearrangement joins TRBV5-6 to TRBJ2-1, with 7 bases identical to TRBD2. The CDR3 has 16 residues. CDR1 and CDR2 (germline): SGHDT, YYEEEE. Losses at the gene ends were 1 base for V and 0 bases for J; bases not matched to a gene: 4. The CDR3 coding sequence is TGTGCCAGCAGCTTGCTGGGGGGGAGCTCCTACAATGAGCAGTTCTTC. It is translated as CASSLLGGSSYNEQFF.

This clone occurred a few times. This chain uses TRBV6-1 with TRBJ2-5; D call uncertain. Trimming took 5 bases from V and 5 from J, leaving 15 bases between them. CDR3 length: 14 amino acids. Germline CDR1 is MNHNS and CDR2 is SASEGT. CDR3 in amino acids: CASSYEELRETQYF. In nucleotides, the CDR3 is TGTGCCAGCAGTTATGAGGAACTCCGGGAGACCCAGTACTTC.

This chain links TRBV19 with TRBJ2-3, with 10 bases fitting TRBD1. The CDR3 covers 14 residues. The junction had 3 bases not matched to a gene; V was cut back by 5 bases and J by 4 bases. CDR1 and CDR2 (germline): LNHDA, SQIVND (reference sequence). CDR3 amino acids: CASSLTGGPDTQYF. In DNA, the CDR3 is TGTGCCAGTAGTCTGACAGGGGGCCCAGATACGCAGTATTTT.

Here the CDR3 reads CATSRDPTGAATSGGGAYEQYF. CDR3 nucleotide sequence: TGTGCCACCAGCAGAGATCCGACAGGTGCCGCGACTAGCGGGGGCGGCGCCTACGAGCAGTACTTC. The rearrangement uses TRBV15 and TRBJ2-7, with TRBD2 identical over 12 bases. Germline V CDR1 and CDR2: LNHNV, YYDKDF (reference sequence). Unmatched junction bases numbered 20, after V lost 0 bases and J lost 2 bases. This CDR3 comprises 22 residues.

J is TRBJ1-1 and V is TRBV30; 9 bases map to TRBD1. From germline, CDR1 is GTSNPN and CDR2 SVGIG (reference sequence). The CDR3 is made up of 13 amino acids. V lost 0 bases and J lost 8; bases outside the gene matches: 4. The CDR3 region has the DNA TGTGCCTGGAGTGTATTTGGGACAGGGGAAGCTTTCTTT. Its translation: CAWSVFGTGEAFF.

This clone is a singleton in its sample. This chain uses TRBV9 with TRBJ2-1; 9 bases fit TRBD2. The V and J ends lost 4 bases and 5 bases, in that order; junction bases with no gene match: 7. The germline V gene encodes CDR1 SGDLS and CDR2 YYNGEE. CDR3 length equals 15 residues. The CDR3 DNA is TGTGCCAGCAGCCTCCCGGGCGGGAGGGACAATGAGCAGTTCTTC. Translation gives CASSLPGGRDNEQFF.

This chain links TRBV5-1 with TRBJ2-5, with 9 bases that match TRBD1. CDR1 is SGHRS, CDR2 YFSETQ, per germline. The CDR3 is made up of 16 amino acids. V lost 4 bases to trimming and J lost 2 bases; unmatched junction nucleotides: 9. Here the CDR3 reads CASSLLGTGNQETQYF. The CDR3 DNA sequence: TGCGCCAGCAGCCTTTTAGGGACAGGGAATCAAGAGACCCAGTACTTC.

This chain connects TRBV5-1 to TRBJ1-1; 8 bases are shared with TRBD1. V was pared by 3 bases and J by 1 base, with 2 bases of the junction left unmatched. Per germline, CDR1 SGHRS and CDR2 YFSETQ. This CDR3 has 14 residues. The CDR3 DNA reads TGCGCCAGCAGCTCCGGGACAGGGAACACTGAAGCTTTCTTT. Translated, it gives CASSSGTGNTEAFF.

A word on this clone: At the DNA level, this CDR3 is encoded by other sequences in the same sample as well. The chain is built from TRBV29-1 and TRBJ2-7; 11 nucleotides match TRBD1. Germline trimming cut 7 bases from V and 3 bases from J; bases unmatched to any gene: 8. Germline V lookup: CDR1 SQVTM, CDR2 ANQGSEA. The CDR3 has 14 amino acids. CDR3 coding DNA: TGCAGCGCTTCGGGACAGGGGGAGGGCTACGAGCAGTACTTC. This sequence encodes CSASGQGEGYEQYF.

The V and J genes are TRBV28 and TRBJ2-1; 10 bases are shared with TRBD2. V shed 6 bases, J shed 7 bases, and the junction held 3 bases outside the gene matches. Germline CDR1 is MDHEN and CDR2 is SYDVKM. CDR3 length equals 13 residues. The CDR3 region is CASSLTSGNEQFF. The CDR3 DNA reads TGTGCCAGCAGCTTGACTAGCGGGAATGAGCAGTTCTTC.

The chain links TRBV6-6 to TRBJ2-7, with a possible D match to TRBD2 (5 bases). Germline CDR1 and CDR2: MNHNY and SVGAGI (reference sequence). CDR3 length: 14 amino acids. V lost 1 base and J 5 bases, leaving 12 bases between the germline ends. Here the CDR3 DNA reads TGTGCCAGCAGTTACTTGGGAACTAGAGACGAGCAGTACTTC. It translates to CASSYLGTRDEQYF.

The chain carries TRBV19 and TRBJ2-7, with 9 bases aligning to TRBD1. Germline-derived CDR1 and CDR2 are LNHDA and SQIVND (reference sequence). The CDR3 runs to 15 residues. J gave up 1 base and V 5 bases, and 6 bases lay outside the gene matches. Here the CDR3 DNA reads TGTGCCAGTAGTCCGCGGACAGGGGCGTCCTACGAGCAGTACTTC. Translation gives CASSPRTGASYEQYF.

This chain connects TRBV6-5 to TRBJ2-2; maybe TRBD1 (6 bases). V lost 7 bases and J lost 4, with 16 bases in between. Germline values: CDR1 MNHEY, CDR2 SVGAGI. The length of the CDR3 is 15 residues. The chain's CDR3 is CASNLDSASTGELFF. DNA for the CDR3: TGTGCCAGCAACTTGGACAGTGCCTCCACCGGGGAGCTGTTTTTT.